Here is one TCR beta chain with its context. The data stem from a study of cytomegalovirus exposure and HLA in healthy donors. The CDR3 is 14 residues long. Trimming removed 3 bases at V and 2 bases at J, with 11 bases between. CDR1 and CDR2 from the germline V gene are SGDLS and YYNGEE. The PCR ran on 60 Vbeta and 13 Jbeta primers. The method was immunoSEQ multiplex PCR; TCRdb's version includes in-frame clones alone and lacks a portion of them. The sample has about 240,000 clones, about 80% seen once; the top ten hold less than 8.5%. The chain recombines TRBV9 with TRBJ2-5; D is undetermined. The sequence was collected from a woman aged 60-75 years in good health and CMV-seropositive. The sample consisted of PBMCs. This CDR3 is CASSEQNVQETQYF. CDR3 DNA sequence: TGTGCCAGCAGCGAACAGAACGTACAAGAGACCCAGTACTTC.